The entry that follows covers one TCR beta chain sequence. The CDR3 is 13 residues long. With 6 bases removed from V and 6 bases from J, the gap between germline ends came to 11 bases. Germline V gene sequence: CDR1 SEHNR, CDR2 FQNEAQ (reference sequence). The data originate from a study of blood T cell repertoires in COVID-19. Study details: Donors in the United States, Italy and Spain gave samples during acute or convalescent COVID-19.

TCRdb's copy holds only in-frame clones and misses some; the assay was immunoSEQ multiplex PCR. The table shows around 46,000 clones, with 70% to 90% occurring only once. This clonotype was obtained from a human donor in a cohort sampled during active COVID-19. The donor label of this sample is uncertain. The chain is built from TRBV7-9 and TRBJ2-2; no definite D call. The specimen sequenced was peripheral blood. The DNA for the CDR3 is TGTGCCAGCAGTCGGAGTGGCGCCGGGGAGCTGTTTTTT. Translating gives CASSRSGAGELFF.